The next 13 T cell receptor beta chains were all read from a single sample in a study of human T cells and chemical hapten exposure. TCRdb called the RACE reads again in MiXCR, with one record for every CDR3 protein. The sample has around 100,000 distinct CDR3 sequences, about 10% seen once. Time point of the sample: patch test 1, 2 weeks after DPC sensitization. As for treatment: therapeutic diphenylcyclopropenone sensitization with weekly scalp DPC. The specimen was whole blood, collected in connection with sensitization to the hapten diphenylcyclopropenone (DPC). All receptors come from a woman aged 35 to 49 with alopecia areata. Some clones in this sample may be carry-over from other donors' samples.

This clonotype was observed at least ten times. The chain links TRBV14 to TRBJ2-1; perhaps TRBD2 as D (6 bases). CDR3 length: 13 residues. Germline values: CDR1 SGHDN, CDR2 FVKESK. Deletions cut 8 bases from V and 2 bases from J, with 10 bases between. CDR3 nucleotide sequence: TGTGCCAGCGGCGAGCGGGCCTACAATGAGCAGTTCTTC. This translates into CASGERAYNEQFF.

This clonotype was seen ten or more times. CDR3 in amino acids: CASSPFPDRGSGNEQFF. CDR3 DNA: TGCGCCAGCAGCCCATTCCCGGACAGGGGGTCGGGGAATGAGCAGTTCTTC. The V and J genes are TRBV5-1 and TRBJ2-1, with 10 positions matching TRBD1. The trim removed 4 bases at V and 7 bases at J, leaving 14 bases unmatched. Per the germline V gene, CDR1 is SGHRS and CDR2 is YFSETQ. The CDR3 extends over 17 amino acids.

On this clonotype itself: It may be a read error: a sequence one base away is much more abundant. The gene calls are TRBV10-3 and TRBJ2-5; D is perhaps TRBD2 (5 bases). Germline V gene sequence: CDR1 ENHRY, CDR2 SYGVKD. This CDR3 spans 13 amino acids. Trimming took 5 bases from V and 7 from J, leaving 14 bases between them. The CDR3 spells CAISKGLGGTQYF. The CDR3 DNA is TGTGCCATCAGTAAAGGACTTGGAGGGACCCAGTACTTC.

There are a few counts of this clonotype. The rearrangement links TRBV11-2 to TRBJ2-7; D is possibly TRBD1 (6 bases). This CDR3 region has 14 residues. The ends were cut back, 1 base at V and 6 bases at J, with 13 bases in the middle. Germline lookup yields CDR1 SGHAT and CDR2 FQNNGV. In DNA form, the CDR3 reads TGTGCCAGCAGCTTAGCCCAGGGGATCGGCGAGCAGTACTTC. Translating it yields CASSLAQGIGEQYF.

This clonotype was detected once. Since a much larger clone is just one base distant, this may be a read error. The final CDR3 position lacks the conserved phenylalanine or tryptophan, pointing to a likely read error. This rearrangement joins TRBV2 to TRBJ2-7; TRBD1 matches at 10 bases. Germline values: CDR1 SNHLY, CDR2 FYNNEI. The CDR3 loop spans 14 amino acids. The J segment lost 1 base and the V segment lost 7 bases, leaving 4 bases of the junction unmatched. As DNA, the CDR3 is TGTGCCAGCAAGACAGGGGGCACTTCCTACGAGCAGTACTCC. It codes for CASKTGGTSYEQYS.

The chain recombines TRBV20-1 with TRBJ2-5; D possibly corresponds to TRBD1 (6 bases). The CDR3 is made up of 12 amino acids. From germline, CDR1 is DFQATT and CDR2 SNEGSKA (reference sequence). V was pared by 5 bases and J by 2 bases, with 9 bases between. The CDR3, as DNA: TGCAGTGCTGAACAGGGACAAGAGACCCAGTACTTC. Translating gives CSAEQGQETQYF.

In this sample, this clonotype turned up many times. CDR3 protein: CASSPHRGGNVYYGYTF. The CDR3 DNA reads TGTGCCAGCAGTCCCCACAGGGGGGGAAATGTGTACTATGGCTACACCTTC. The chain couples TRBV28 to TRBJ1-2, with 8 bases that match TRBD1. CDR3 length: 17 amino acids. V shed 5 bases, J shed 3 bases, and the junction held 14 bases outside the gene matches. Germline loops: CDR1 MDHEN, CDR2 SYDVKM.

In its sample, this clonotype was seen a few times. The chain recombines TRBV6-5 with TRBJ1-2; 7 positions match TRBD1. The V gene end was trimmed by 0 bases and the J gene end by 2 bases; junction bases not matched to a gene: 3. CDR3 length equals 15 residues. CDR1 and CDR2 from the germline V gene are MNHEY and SVGAGI. The CDR3 DNA is TGTGCCAGCAGTTACTCTTACAGGGGCAACTATGGCTACACCTTC. Translation: CASSYSYRGNYGYTF.

The table lists this clonotype with a few counts. Here the CDR3 reads CASSSGLAEKETQYF. CDR3 nucleotide sequence: TGTGCCAGCAGCTCAGGACTAGCGGAAAAAGAGACCCAGTACTTC. The chain recombines TRBV5-4 with TRBJ2-5; TRBD2 matches at 10 bases. The CDR3 is made up of 15 amino acids. J gave up 3 bases and V 3 bases, and 5 bases lay outside the gene matches. Per the germline V gene, CDR1 is SGHNT and CDR2 is YYREEE (reference sequence).

This clonotype was observed a single time. The rearrangement uses TRBV20-1 and TRBJ2-4; D remains ambiguous. The V end was cut by 3 bases, the J end by 0 bases, with 6 bases between. The germline V gene encodes CDR1 DFQATT and CDR2 SNEGSKA (reference sequence). The CDR3 length is 13 residues. This CDR3 reads CSARDIAKNIQYF. The CDR3 region has the DNA TGCAGTGCTAGGGATATAGCCAAAAACATTCAGTACTTC.

This sequence joins TRBV10-3 and TRBJ2-1, with D possibly matching TRBD2 (6 bases). Germline CDR1 reads ENHRY; CDR2 reads SYGVKD. The CDR3 runs to 15 residues. The ends were cut back, 3 bases at V and 7 bases at J, with 16 bases in the middle. The CDR3 DNA is TGTGCCATCAGTGAAGCTGAACTAGCCCGGAATGAGCAGTTCTTC. Its translation: CAISEAELARNEQFF.

This clonotype was detected a few times. The chain has TRBV29-1 and TRBJ2-2; maybe TRBD2 (5 bases). Germline lookup yields CDR1 SQVTM and CDR2 ANQGSEA. The CDR3 runs 13 residues. V lost 3 bases and J 3 bases, leaving 8 bases between the germline ends. In nucleotides, the CDR3 is TGCAGCGTTGAGTCGGGGTACACCGGGGAGCTGTTTTTT. Amino acid sequence: CSVESGYTGELFF.

This clonotype was observed at least ten times. The chain uses TRBV29-1 and TRBJ2-7; 10 bases map to TRBD1. The CDR3 spans 14 residues. Germline CDR1 and CDR2: SQVTM and ANQGSEA. The J segment lost 2 bases and the V segment lost 6 bases, leaving 7 bases of the junction unmatched. The CDR3 sequence is CSVRTGQGPYEQYF. CDR3 DNA: TGCAGCGTACGAACGGGACAGGGGCCCTACGAGCAGTACTTC.